The entry below describes one TCR beta chain. Antigen unknown. This sample is drawn from a study of cytomegalovirus exposure and HLA in healthy donors. Study-level points and caveats: Accurate HLA-A and HLA-B prediction from TCR beta sequences was reported for most subjects. Association of a missense DCLRE1C variant with TCR beta V- and J-gene trimming was reported in a later analysis. Later analysis identified several of the most significant clusters that appeared linked to common viral pathogens. A few chains linked to CMV were shown in vitro to be specific for CMV antigens.

CDR1 SGDLS and CDR2 YYNGEE come from the germline V gene. After removal of 4 bases from V and 1 base from J, the junction contained 11 bases not matched to a gene. The CDR3 runs to 18 residues. Vbeta (60) and Jbeta (13) primers were used in the PCR. Assay used: immunoSEQ multiplex PCR; TCRdb lists only in-frame clones, some missing. The sample lists about 180,000 clones; around 85% were seen once. Sequenced input: PBMCs. The clonotype comes from a boy between 2 and 15 years old in good health and CMV-seronegative. The rearrangement joins TRBV9 to TRBJ2-3; TRBD2 matches at 11 bases. CDR3 protein: CASSLAIAGGYGTDTQYF. For the CDR3, the DNA is TGTGCCAGCAGCCTTGCTATAGCGGGAGGGTACGGCACAGATACGCAGTATTTT.